The rows below give T cell receptor beta chains drawn from one sample of a study of technical replicates of blood from four donors. Data came from immunoSEQ multiplex PCR; TCRdb stores just in-frame clones and leaves some out. Of about 84,000 clones in the sample, 97% are singletons; the top ten hold over 0.15%. Sequencing input: T cells isolated from PBMCs. The receptors were sampled from a human donor in good health. Both conserved end residues are part of each CDR3. A D gene is named only where the DNA matches it firmly.

>15|TRBJ1-2|NA|TRBV15
CATSRGGSSNYGYTF
>18|TRBJ1-5|NA|TRBV10-1
CASSEPGGSGEMGQPQHF
>14|TRBJ2-1|TRBD2|TRBV9
CASSPGGDYNEQFF
>14|TRBJ2-3|NA|TRBV6-4
CASSVDGATDTQYF
>16|TRBJ2-1|TRBD2|TRBV27
CASGGGVGATYNEQFF
>12|TRBJ1-2|TRBD1|TRBV7-9
CASSLTGYGYTF
>13|TRBJ1-2|NA|TRBV19
CASRQSSNYGYTF
>16|TRBJ2-3|TRBD2|TRBV29-1
CSVDVRRAGVSDTQYF
>16|TRBJ2-3|NA|TRBV21-1
CASRTVAGGFTDTQYF
>14|TRBJ2-7|NA|TRBV19
CASSMVGQIYEQYF
>15|TRBJ1-2|TRBD1|TRBV5-6
CASSPGEGAYYGYTF
>13|TRBJ2-7|NA|TRBV28
CASTLTGTYEQYF
>22|TRBJ2-2|NA|TRBV2
CASSDSDLGGMDLSSNTGELFF
>12|TRBJ2-1|NA|TRBV7-9
CASSLSDLTQFF
>17|TRBJ1-1|TRBD1|TRBV28
CASSKIGTGTWRTEAFF
>16|TRBJ2-3|NA|TRBV11-2
CASSLQSAGAPDTQYF
>11|TRBJ1-1|NA|TRBV28
CASREQGRAFF
>11|TRBJ2-1|TRBD1|TRBV5-1
CASSLDRGQFF
>14|TRBJ2-7|TRBD1|TRBV5-1
CASSSSQGASEQYF
>15|TRBJ1-2|NA|TRBV18
CASSPAQGGTYGYTF
>14|TRBJ2-2|NA|TRBV6-1
CASTRIETTGELFF
>14|TRBJ1-2|NA|TRBV9
CASSVGGDSYGYTF
>15|TRBJ1-5|NA|TRBV2
CASSATRRGNQPQHF
>13|TRBJ2-7|TRBD2|TRBV10-3
CAITGGVGYEQYF
>14|TRBJ2-3|NA|TRBV27
CASRVLTSPYTQYF
>17|TRBJ2-5|TRBD2|TRBV27
CASSKFSTSALQETQYF
>14|TRBJ1-2|NA|TRBV28
CASSPPQGPHGYTF
>14|TRBJ2-7|TRBD1|TRBV7-9
CASSSGQSSYEQYF
>19|TRBJ2-2|TRBD2|TRBV7-9
CASSLVPSGRASGTGELFF
>13|TRBJ1-6|NA|TRBV4-1
CASNGTYRSPLHF
>14|TRBJ2-7|TRBD2|TRBV4-1
CASSQDSGGHEQYF
>12|TRBJ1-2|NA|TRBV19
CASSMRGNGYTF
>17|TRBJ2-7|TRBD1|TRBV27
CASSRVTGAPRLYEQYF
>17|TRBJ2-7|NA|TRBV5-5
CASSGGTPGQPFYEQYF
>12|TRBJ2-3|NA|TRBV7-3
CASSRGTDTQYF
>14|TRBJ1-4|NA|TRBV18
CASSPPGTNEKLFF
>13|TRBJ1-1|NA|TRBV29-1
CSVSGFMNTEAFF
>15|TRBJ2-5|TRBD2|TRBV9
CASSVSSGGQETQYF
>14|TRBJ2-1|NA|TRBV19
CASMRGRNHNEQFF
>14|TRBJ2-3|TRBD1|TRBV5-1
CASTGTGRTDTQYF
>16|TRBJ1-5|TRBD1|TRBV4-1
CASSQGQGPSNQPQHF
>11|TRBJ2-7|NA|TRBV10-1
CASRMRSGQYF
>13|TRBJ1-4|NA|TRBV7-9
CASSSRRDEKLFF
>16|TRBJ1-5|NA|TRBV28
CASSRTGTRAHQPQHF
>14|TRBJ1-2|NA|TRBV10-3
CAISSRAQEDGYTF
>15|TRBJ2-7|NA|TRBV11-1
CASSPLWAKSYEQYF
>18|TRBJ2-3|NA|TRBV29-1
CSIGGQGISGASTDTQYF
>16|TRBJ1-1|NA|TRBV7-9
CASSSRDLGANTEAFF
>17|TRBJ2-7|NA|TRBV30
CASKPSGLLQNPYEQYF
>16|TRBJ2-5|TRBD2|TRBV2
CASSEPASGTQETQYF
>13|TRBJ2-3|NA|TRBV6-1
CASSEYIMDTQYF
>12|TRBJ2-3|TRBD1|TRBV29-1
CSVVQGTDTQYF
>16|TRBJ2-5|TRBD2|TRBV28
CASSLYRLAGGETQYF
>15|TRBJ2-2|NA|TRBV5-1
CASSFGGPNTGELFF
>15|TRBJ2-1|NA|TRBV7-2
CASSLYAGSYNEQFF
>17|TRBJ1-1|TRBD1|TRBV27
CASSPSGQGARDTEAFF
>14|TRBJ1-5|NA|TRBV7-8
CASSINRDNQPQHF